A single sample gave rise to the 26 T cell receptor beta chains below, sequenced in a study of blood T cell repertoires in COVID-19. Method: immunoSEQ multiplex PCR; TCRdb's copy keeps in-frame clones and lacks some. Seen here are over 200,000 clones, over 70% observed once, and the top ten hold roughly 3.7%. Source material: PBMCs or T cells enriched from blood (not recorded which). These TCRs come from a woman aged 25 to 39 who had been exposed to COVID-19.

V usage is TRBV9 and J usage is TRBJ1-3; possible D gene TRBD1, 5 bases. Germline-derived CDR1 and CDR2 are SGDLS and YYNGEE. CDR3 length equals 15 residues. V was shortened by 3 bases and J by 2 bases, with 12 bases between the two germline ends. This chain's CDR3 is CASSAQGEAGNTIYF. CDR3 nucleotide sequence: TGTGCCAGCAGCGCCCAGGGTGAAGCTGGAAACACCATATATTTT.

The rearrangement joins TRBV3-1 (or the pseudogene TRBV3-2) to TRBJ2-7; 13 bases map to TRBD2. V trimming: 4 bases; J trimming: 6 bases; junction bases outside the gene matches: 6. Germline loops: CDR1 LGHDT, CDR2 YNNKEL (reference sequence). This CDR3 has 15 amino acids. The CDR3 reads CASSLGLAGVGEQYF. In nucleotides, the CDR3 is TGTGCCAGCAGCCTCGGACTAGCGGGAGTCGGCGAGCAGTACTTC.

V usage is TRBV6-5 and J usage is TRBJ2-1; TRBD2 agrees at 7 bases. CDR3 length: 16 residues. With V trimmed by 4 bases and J by 5 bases, 11 bases remained unmatched. CDR1 and CDR2 from the germline V gene are MNHEY and SVGAGI. CDR3 in amino acids: CASSLLGLGKHNEQFF. The CDR3 DNA is TGTGCCAGCAGTTTGTTAGGACTAGGGAAACACAATGAGCAGTTCTTC.

This chain joins TRBV11-3 and TRBJ2-1; 7 nucleotides match TRBD2. V lost 2 bases and J lost 6; bases outside the gene matches: 7. Germline V gene sequence: CDR1 SGHNT, CDR2 YENEEA. The CDR3 length is 15 residues. The CDR3 nucleotides read TGTGCCAGCAGCTTACGGCAAGCGGGAAGCAATGAGCAGTTCTTC. Protein product: CASSLRQAGSNEQFF. The variable domain in full, completed from reference TRBV11-3 and TRBJ2-1, reads EAGVVQSPRYKIIEKKQPVAFWCNPISGHNTLYWYLQNLGQGPELLIRYENEEAVDDSQLPKDRFSAERLKGVDSTLKIQPAELGDSAVYLCASSLRQAGSNEQFFGPGTRLTVL.

The chain couples TRBV9 to TRBJ2-7; the match to TRBD1 covers 11 bases. Per the germline V gene, CDR1 is SGDLS and CDR2 is YYNGEE. The CDR3 contains 15 residues. The junction had 4 bases not matched to a gene; V was cut back by 4 bases and J by 1 base. In DNA, the CDR3 is TGTGCCAGCAGCACGGGGACAGGGGGATCCTACGAGCAGTACTTC. This encodes CASSTGTGGSYEQYF.

The gene calls are TRBV4-1 and TRBJ2-3; maybe TRBD2 (5 bases). The V and J ends lost 1 base and 0 bases respectively, with 8 bases between them. The germline V gene has CDR1 MGHRA and CDR2 YSYEKL. This CDR3 has 15 residues. Here the CDR3 reads CASSQGTLSTDTQYF. CDR3 nucleotides: TGCGCCAGCAGCCAAGGGACTCTTAGCACAGATACGCAGTATTTT.

The rearrangement joins TRBV28 to TRBJ2-7; possible D gene TRBD2, 6 bases. The length of the CDR3 is 16 residues. V lost 3 bases, J lost 6 bases, and 21 bases lay in between. Germline values: CDR1 MDHEN, CDR2 SYDVKM. This CDR3 reads CASSLSGDSVKFEQYF. The CDR3 nucleotides are TGTGCCAGCAGTTTGTCGGGAGACAGTGTTAAGTTCGAGCAGTACTTC.

The table lists this clone with a few counts. This chain links TRBV6-6 with TRBJ1-1; a possible D gene is TRBD1 (6 bases). Looked up from germline, CDR1 is MNHNY and CDR2 is SVGAGI (reference sequence). This CDR3 comprises 16 residues. Trimming cost V 5 bases and J 1 base, with 17 bases left between them. The CDR3 sequence: CASSRRHQGSNTEAFF. CDR3 sequence (DNA): TGTGCCAGCAGTCGACGGCATCAGGGGTCGAACACTGAAGCTTTCTTT.

This clone has just a few counts. The gene calls are TRBV5-1 and TRBJ2-1; maybe TRBD2 (5 bases). Trimming removed 0 bases from V and 0 bases from J, with 16 bases in between. The CDR3 contains 18 residues. Germline CDR1 and CDR2: SGHRS and YFSETQ. The DNA of the CDR3 is TGCGCCAGCAGCTTGGCGCAGGTGCCTAGCTTCTCCTACAATGAGCAGTTCTTC. Amino acid sequence: CASSLAQVPSFSYNEQFF.

The rearrangement links TRBV4-1 to TRBJ1-2; TRBD1 matches at 9 bases. Germline V gene lookup returns CDR1 MGHRA and CDR2 YSYEKL. The trim removed 4 bases at V and 5 bases at J, leaving 17 bases unmatched. The CDR3 extends over 18 amino acids. CDR3 sequence reads: CASSPPQNLGQGRYGYTF. DNA for the CDR3: TGCGCCAGCAGCCCTCCACAAAACCTGGGACAGGGCCGTTATGGCTACACCTTC.

The V gene is TRBV6-5, the J gene TRBJ1-1; the D is unclear. CDR3 length: 14 residues. Germline V gene lookup returns CDR1 MNHEY and CDR2 SVGAGI. The V end lost 2 bases, the J end lost 2 bases, and 9 bases lay between the germline ends. CDR3 in DNA: TGTGCCAGCAGTTACCGTCGAGGAAACACTGAAGCTTTCTTT. Its protein is CASSYRRGNTEAFF.

The gene calls are TRBV7-2 and TRBJ2-1; 7 positions agree with TRBD2. V was clipped by 6 bases and J by 6 bases; unmatched bases: 11. The CDR3 loop spans 15 amino acids. In germline, CDR1 is SGHTA, CDR2 FQGNSA. The CDR3 loop is CASRPPGRAGNEQFF. The CDR3 coding sequence is TGTGCCAGCAGACCCCCAGGGAGGGCCGGCAATGAGCAGTTCTTC.

The rearrangement uses TRBV5-4 and TRBJ2-1, with no clear D. The germline V gene has CDR1 SGHNT and CDR2 YYREEE (reference sequence). The CDR3 has 14 residues. The V gene lost 5 bases and the J gene lost 5 bases, with 14 bases spanning the gap. This CDR3 is CASSGQQDDNEQFF. The CDR3 DNA reads TGTGCCAGCAGTGGGCAGCAGGATGACAATGAGCAGTTCTTC.

As for this clone: Different DNA sequences within this sample yield the same CDR3. The rearrangement joins TRBV5-1 to TRBJ1-1; D remains ambiguous. Per germline, CDR1 SGHRS and CDR2 YFSETQ. V gave up 2 bases and J gave up 2 bases, with 7 bases separating them. The length of the CDR3 is 13 residues. In nucleotides, the CDR3 is TGCGCCAGCAGCTTAAACAGAAACACTGAAGCTTTCTTT. Amino acids: CASSLNRNTEAFF. The full variable domain, rest sourced from reference TRBV5-1 and TRBJ1-1, is KAGVTQTPRYLIKTRGQQVTLSCSPISGHRSVSWYQQTPGQGLQFLFEYFSETQRNKGNFPGRFSGRQFSNSRSEMNVSTLELGDSALYLCASSLNRNTEAFFGQGTRLTVV.

The chain carries TRBV19 and TRBJ2-3, with D unclear. This CDR3 is built from 16 residues. Trimming left V 6 bases short and J 0 bases short, with 16 bases between. Germline CDR1 and CDR2: LNHDA and SQIVND (reference sequence). The CDR3 DNA reads TGTGCCAGTAGACCCACGGGTCCCGCTAGCACAGATACGCAGTATTTT. It encodes CASRPTGPASTDTQYF.

The chain uses TRBV5-1 and TRBJ2-4; 8 positions match TRBD1. The CDR3 runs 15 residues. V lost 1 base to trimming and J lost 8 bases; unmatched junction nucleotides: 8. CDR1 is SGHRS, CDR2 YFSETQ, per germline. CDR3 amino acids: CASSLSDRGGDIQYF. CDR3 nucleotide sequence: TGCGCCAGCAGCTTGAGCGACAGGGGAGGCGACATTCAGTACTTC.

The rearrangement uses TRBV28 and TRBJ1-6; 7 nucleotides agree with TRBD1. V shed 7 bases and J 5 bases; nucleotides not matched to a gene: 5. The CDR3 contains 14 residues. CDR1 is MDHEN and CDR2 is SYDVKM in the germline V gene. CDR3 DNA sequence: TGTGCCAGCACCCCACAGGGGAATAATTCACCCCTCCACTTT. As protein: CASTPQGNNSPLHF.

The rearrangement uses TRBV9 and TRBJ2-3; D is unresolved. The CDR3 is made up of 15 amino acids. Per germline, CDR1 SGDLS and CDR2 YYNGEE. The germline V and J ends were trimmed by 3 bases and 0 bases, with 11 bases remaining between them. Here the CDR3 DNA reads TGTGCCAGCAGCGAAGACGGGTTAAGCACAGATACGCAGTATTTT. This gives the protein CASSEDGLSTDTQYF.

This chain links TRBV5-5 with TRBJ2-2; 9 nucleotides agree with TRBD1. This CDR3 contains 19 residues. Germline lookup yields CDR1 SGHKS and CDR2 YYEKEE (reference sequence). J gave up 5 bases and V 3 bases, and 17 bases lay outside the gene matches. CDR3 amino acids: CASSSSTPIQGAGTGELFF. CDR3 DNA: TGTGCCAGCAGCTCCTCCACGCCAATACAGGGGGCTGGAACCGGGGAGCTGTTTTTT.

This chain uses TRBV5-1 with TRBJ2-2, with D possibly TRBD1 on 6 matching bases. The V end lost 1 base, the J end lost 6 bases, and 10 bases lay between the germline ends. Germline CDR1 SGHRS, CDR2 YFSETQ. The CDR3 length is 14 residues. The CDR3 nucleotides read TGCGCCAGCAGCTTGATCAAGGGGGCCGGGGAGCTGTTTTTT. Amino acid sequence: CASSLIKGAGELFF.

This clone was counted a single time. The chain recombines TRBV7-8 with TRBJ2-7, with 10 bases identical to TRBD2. J gave up 6 bases and V 4 bases, and 12 bases lay outside the gene matches. The CDR3 consists of 16 residues. CDR1 SGHVS and CDR2 FQNEAQ come from the germline V gene. CDR3 DNA sequence: TGTGCCAGCAGCTCGGTGCCCCTAGCGGGAGCTCCCGAGCAGTACTTC. This translates into CASSSVPLAGAPEQYF. Supplemented by reference TRBV7-8 and TRBJ2-7, the full variable domain reads GAGVSQSPRYKVAKRGQDVALRCDPISGHVSLFWYQQALGQGPEFLTYFQNEAQLDKSGLPSDRFFAERPEGSVSTLKIQRTQQEDSAVYLCASSSVPLAGAPEQYFGPGTRLTVT.

The chain recombines TRBV29-1 with TRBJ1-5, with 10 bases identical to TRBD1. Germline lookup yields CDR1 SQVTM and CDR2 ANQGSEA. V lost 4 bases and J lost 6; bases outside the gene matches: 3. The CDR3 consists of 13 residues. CDR3 sequence reads: CSVGQGAGQPQHF. The DNA for the CDR3 is TGCAGCGTTGGACAGGGGGCGGGTCAGCCCCAGCATTTT.

The chain couples TRBV10-3 to TRBJ1-2; D ambiguous. Germline V gives CDR1 ENHRY, CDR2 SYGVKD. The CDR3 has 13 residues. The V end lost 10 bases, the J end lost 2 bases, and 14 bases lay between the germline ends. The CDR3 loop is CATQNGVNYGYTF. Here the CDR3 DNA reads TGTGCCACCCAGAACGGAGTGAACTATGGCTACACCTTC.

This chain uses TRBV19 with TRBJ1-1; no firm D call. Trimming removed 8 bases from V and 3 bases from J, with 16 bases in between. Germline loops: CDR1 LNHDA, CDR2 SQIVND (reference sequence). This CDR3 has 14 residues. In nucleotides, the CDR3 is TGTGCCAGTCGGGCTTGGACGGAGGACACTGAAGCTTTCTTT. As protein: CASRAWTEDTEAFF.

The chain recombines TRBV6-5 with TRBJ1-4; perhaps TRBD1 as D (5 bases). The ends were cut back, 6 bases at V and 2 bases at J, with 13 bases in the middle. Germline loops: CDR1 MNHEY, CDR2 SVGAGI. The CDR3 covers 15 residues. CDR3 DNA: TGTGCCAGCAGCTCAAGGGGTGCCACTAATGAAAAACTGTTTTTT. Translated: CASSSRGATNEKLFF.

The chain recombines TRBV5-5 with TRBJ2-5; 8 bases align to TRBD2. In germline, CDR1 is SGHKS, CDR2 YYEKEE (reference sequence). The CDR3 runs to 15 residues. Trimming took 4 bases from V and 4 from J; bases not matched to a gene: 9. The CDR3 protein is CASSVFTSGPETQYF. Written as DNA, the CDR3 is TGTGCCAGCAGCGTATTCACTAGCGGACCAGAGACCCAGTACTTC.